The rows below give T cell receptor beta chains drawn from one sample of a study of spatial heterogeneity in lung cancer. TCRdb independently ran MiXCR on the 5' RACE reads; one entry per CDR3 protein. The sample consists of roughly 120,000 distinct CDR3 sequences, under 14% of them appearing once. The sequenced sample was PBMCs, obtained at follow-up. The receptors derive from a female donor with early-stage non-small cell lung cancer. Each CDR3 is given without its conserved first and last residue. The order of the fields is CDR3 length, J gene, V gene, CDR3 protein.

>12|TRBJ2-7|TRBV28
ASSLPPPSYEQY
>14|TRBJ2-1|TRBV6-2/TRBV6-3
ASSRPVRSGRFWGI
>12|TRBJ2-7|TRBV20-1
SARGQPKPYEQY
>14|TRBJ2-1|TRBV20-1
SAGGAHQSSYNEQF
>12|TRBJ2-7|TRBV28
ASRPISGSYEQY
>10|TRBJ1-1|TRBV29-1
SVVVTQGRAF
>11|TRBJ1-1|TRBV9
ASSVGSNTEAF
>11|TRBJ2-1|TRBV30
AWSRQLYNEQF
>12|TRBJ2-5|TRBV6-2/TRBV6-3
ASRRTSAQETQY
>10|TRBJ2-1|TRBV25-1
ASSEQYNEQF
>9|TRBJ1-2|TRBV20-1
SASPAHGYT
>13|TRBJ1-1|TRBV18
ASSPGTGTNTEAF
>13|TRBJ1-1|TRBV5-1
ASSKGTGLNTEAF
>11|TRBJ2-7|TRBV28
ASTASGISKQY
>12|TRBJ2-2|TRBV11-3
ASSLSPNTGELF
>10|TRBJ1-2|TRBV29-1
SVTGGNYGYT
>12|TRBJ1-2|TRBV19
ASNDRGRNYGYT
>12|TRBJ2-5|TRBV20-1
SAGGGPGSETQY